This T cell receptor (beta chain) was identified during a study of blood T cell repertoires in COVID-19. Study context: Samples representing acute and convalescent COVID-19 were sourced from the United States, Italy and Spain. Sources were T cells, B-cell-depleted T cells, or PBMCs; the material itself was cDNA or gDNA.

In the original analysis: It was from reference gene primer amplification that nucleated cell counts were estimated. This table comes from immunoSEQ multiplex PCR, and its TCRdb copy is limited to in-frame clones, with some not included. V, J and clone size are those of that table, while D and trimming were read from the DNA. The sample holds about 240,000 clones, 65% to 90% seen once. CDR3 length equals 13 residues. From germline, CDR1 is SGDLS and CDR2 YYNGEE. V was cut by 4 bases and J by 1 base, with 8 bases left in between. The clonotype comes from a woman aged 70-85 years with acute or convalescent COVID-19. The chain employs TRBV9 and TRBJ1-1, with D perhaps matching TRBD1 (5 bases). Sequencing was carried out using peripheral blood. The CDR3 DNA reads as TGTGCCAGCAGCAAAAGGGGGAACACTGAAGCTTTCTTT. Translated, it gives CASSKRGNTEAFF. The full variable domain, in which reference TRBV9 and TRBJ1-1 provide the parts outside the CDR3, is DSGVTQTPKHLITATGQRVTLRCSPRSGDLSVYWYQQSLDQGLQFLIQYYNGEERAKGNILERFSAQQFPDLHSELNLSSLELGDSALYFCASSKRGNTEAFFGQGTRLTVV.